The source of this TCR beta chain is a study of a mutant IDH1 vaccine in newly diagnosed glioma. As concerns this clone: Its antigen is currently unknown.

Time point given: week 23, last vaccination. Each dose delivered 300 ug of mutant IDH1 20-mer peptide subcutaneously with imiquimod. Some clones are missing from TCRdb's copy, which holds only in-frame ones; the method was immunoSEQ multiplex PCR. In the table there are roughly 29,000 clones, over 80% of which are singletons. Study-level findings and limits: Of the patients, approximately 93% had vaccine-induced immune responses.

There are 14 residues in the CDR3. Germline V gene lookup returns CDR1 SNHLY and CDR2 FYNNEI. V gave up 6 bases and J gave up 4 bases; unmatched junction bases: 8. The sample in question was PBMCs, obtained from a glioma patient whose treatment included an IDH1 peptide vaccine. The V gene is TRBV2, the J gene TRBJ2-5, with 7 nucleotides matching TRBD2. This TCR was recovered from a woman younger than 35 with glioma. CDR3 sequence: CASRPGLYLETQYF. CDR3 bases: TGTGCCAGCAGGCCGGGACTATATTTAGAGACCCAGTACTTC.